Below, 19 T cell receptor beta chains from the same sample are listed, as sequenced in a study of T cells in Graves' hyperthyroidism and ophthalmopathy. TCR beta CDR3 regions were amplified from RNA. A first-round RT-PCR of the TCR CDR3 used the HTBI primer set. In TCRdb, the multiplex PCR reads were re-called with MiXCR into one record per CDR3 protein. The repertoire consists of 300,000 to 350,000 distinct CDR3 sequences, with 18% occurring once and the leading ten covering 15%. Sequencing used blood. These receptors all come from a woman aged 40 to 50 with Graves' ophthalmopathy.

This clonotype was recorded at least ten times. The chain uses TRBV12-3 or TRBV12-4 and TRBJ1-2; a weak D match, TRBD1 (5 bases). The V gene lost 4 bases and the J gene lost 0 bases, with 12 bases spanning the gap. CDR3 length: 15 amino acids. The CDR3 DNA sequence: TGTGCCAGCAGTTCCCGGGACCGCTCTAACTATGGCTACACCTTC. It specifies CASSSRDRSNYGYTF.

As for this clonotype: A read error may account for a junction end that differs from germline. CDR3 DNA: TGTGCCAGCAACCAAGACGGGGAGGCCTACGAGCAGTACTTC. Amino acids: CASNQDGEAYEQYF. The chain links TRBV14 to TRBJ2-7, with D perhaps TRBD2 (6 bases). The CDR3 is 14 amino acids. CDR1 and CDR2 (germline): SGHDN, FVKESK.

This clonotype was seen many times. The chain joins TRBV5-1 to TRBJ2-7, with a possible D match to TRBD2 (6 bases). Germline CDR1 and CDR2: SGHRS and YFSETQ. There are 18 residues in the CDR3. With 0 bases removed from V and 3 bases from J, the gap between germline ends came to 22 bases. The CDR3 spells CASSLGGLSGILNYEQYF. The CDR3 DNA is TGCGCCAGCAGCTTGGGGGGACTCTCCGGGATCCTAAACTACGAGCAGTACTTC.

This clonotype was seen many times. Written as DNA, the CDR3 is TGTGCCTGGAGTGTGGGCAGCCAGACACAAGAGACCCAGTACTTC. Its translation is CAWSVGSQTQETQYF. The rearrangement links TRBV30 to TRBJ2-5; no definite D call. CDR1 is GTSNPN and CDR2 is SVGIG in the germline V gene (reference sequence). The germline V and J ends were trimmed by 0 bases and 2 bases, with 13 bases remaining between them. CDR3 length: 15 amino acids. The variable domain in full, completed from reference TRBV30 and TRBJ2-5, reads SQTIHQWPATLVQPVGSPLSLECTVEGTSNPNLYWYRQAAGRGLQLLFYSVGIGQISSEVPQNLSASRPQDRQFILSSKKLLLSDSGFYLCAWSVGSQTQETQYFGPGTRLLVL.

This clonotype was detected many times. This chain uses TRBV7-8 with TRBJ2-7, with no clear D. The CDR3 has 17 amino acids. Germline lookup yields CDR1 SGHVS and CDR2 FQNEAQ. V was trimmed by 4 bases and J by 5 bases, leaving 24 bases between them. CDR3 nucleotide sequence: TGTGCCAGCAGCTCCTCATCGGTCTCCTTGGCATCCGACGAGCAGTACTTC. Translated: CASSSSSVSLASDEQYF.

This clonotype was detected ten times or more. This sequence joins TRBV19 and TRBJ1-2; 9 nucleotides agree with TRBD1. The J segment lost 6 bases and the V segment lost 9 bases, leaving 17 bases of the junction unmatched. CDR1 and CDR2 from the germline V gene are LNHDA and SQIVND (reference sequence). The length of the CDR3 is 16 residues. The DNA for the CDR3 is TGTGCCAGCTTTACCCCGGGACAGGGTTTATCCGATGGCTACACCTTC. Translating it yields CASFTPGQGLSDGYTF.

This clonotype was counted at least ten times. The rearrangement links TRBV30 to TRBJ2-7; TRBD2 aligns across 7 bases. Trimming at V came to 6 bases and at J to 4 bases, leaving 9 bases not matched to a gene. CDR1 is GTSNPN and CDR2 is SVGIG in the germline V gene (reference sequence). This CDR3 region has 13 residues. The CDR3 loop is CACLRENSYEQYF. DNA of the CDR3: TGTGCCTGCTTGCGGGAGAATAGTTACGAGCAGTACTTC.

This clonotype was seen at least ten times. This chain links TRBV7-2 with TRBJ2-7; 13 positions agree with TRBD2. The trim removed 1 base at V and 9 bases at J, leaving 3 bases unmatched. CDR3 length equals 14 residues. Per germline, CDR1 SGHTA and CDR2 FQGNSA. In DNA form, the CDR3 reads TGTGCCAGCAGCTTAGGGACTAGCGGGAGTAGGCAGTACTTC. Translation gives CASSLGTSGSRQYF.

This clonotype showed up many times. V usage is TRBV6-5 and J usage is TRBJ2-2, with D possibly being TRBD1 (6 bases). The CDR3 covers 16 residues. Trimming cost V 2 bases and J 0 bases, with 10 bases left between them. The germline V gene encodes CDR1 MNHEY and CDR2 SVGAGI. The CDR3 sequence: CASSYRGGANTGELFF. The CDR3 DNA follows: TGTGCCAGCAGTTACCGAGGGGGAGCGAACACCGGGGAGCTGTTTTTT.

The rearrangement uses TRBV5-1 and TRBJ2-7; 8 nucleotides match TRBD1. The CDR3 is 16 amino acids. The V segment lost 0 bases and the J segment 2 bases; nucleotides outside the gene matches: 7. Germline V gene data show CDR1 as SGHRS and CDR2 as YFSETQ. In DNA, the CDR3 is TGCGCCAGCAGCTTGGCCTCAAGGACAGGGCCCTACGAGCAGTACTTC. Its protein is CASSLASRTGPYEQYF.

This clonotype has ten or more counts. The CDR3 here is CASRVGPQPQHF. CDR3 nucleotide sequence: TGTGCCAGCAGGGTTGGCCCTCAGCCCCAGCATTTT. The rearrangement uses TRBV28 and TRBJ1-5; D uncertain. V lost 6 bases and J 6 bases, leaving 9 bases between the germline ends. Germline loops: CDR1 MDHEN, CDR2 SYDVKM. This CDR3 contains 12 residues. Filled out from reference TRBV28 and TRBJ1-5, the complete variable domain reads DVKVTQSSRYLVKRTGEKVFLECVQDMDHENMFWYRQDPGLGLRLIYFSYDVKMKEKGDIPEGYSVSREKKERFSLILESASTNQTSMYLCASRVGPQPQHFGDGTRLSIL.

This clonotype was found many times. The rearrangement joins TRBV27 to TRBJ2-2; unclear D gene. V dropped 2 bases and J dropped 3 bases, with 7 bases sitting between them. Germline V CDR1 and CDR2: MNHEY, SMNVEV (reference sequence). The CDR3 is made up of 14 amino acids. The CDR3 DNA follows: TGTGCCAGCAGTTTAATGCTCGACACCGGGGAGCTGTTTTTT. This gives the protein CASSLMLDTGELFF.

In this sample, this clonotype turned up many times. The chain carries TRBV28 and TRBJ2-5; 10 positions match TRBD2. CDR1 and CDR2 (germline): MDHEN, SYDVKM. This CDR3 comprises 14 residues. V lost 4 bases to trimming and J lost 7 bases; unmatched junction nucleotides: 6. CDR3 loop: CASSWGLASGTQYF. DNA for the CDR3: TGTGCCAGCAGTTGGGGACTAGCGAGCGGGACCCAGTACTTC.

The chain combines TRBV28 with TRBJ2-7; perhaps D is TRBD1 or TRBD2 (5 bases each). V was pared by 8 bases and J by 1 base, with 15 bases between. The CDR3 has 14 residues. In germline, CDR1 is MDHEN, CDR2 SYDVKM. CDR3 sequence: CASEGLVGSYEQYF. The CDR3 DNA follows: TGTGCCAGCGAGGGGCTGGTTGGGTCCTACGAGCAGTACTTC.

This clonotype occurred many times. This sequence joins TRBV30 and TRBJ1-5, with 11 nucleotides matching TRBD1. The CDR3 has 15 amino acids. CDR1 is GTSNPN and CDR2 is SVGIG in the germline V gene (reference sequence). V shed 5 bases and J 2 bases; nucleotides not matched to a gene: 5. Here the CDR3 DNA reads TGTGCCTGGGGACAGGGGGCGAAGCGCAATCAGCCCCAGCATTTT. Protein: CAWGQGAKRNQPQHF.

This clonotype was observed at least ten times. The V and J genes are TRBV12-3 or TRBV12-4 and TRBJ2-7, with TRBD1 identical over 10 bases. CDR3 size: 16 residues. V lost 1 base, J lost 4 bases, and 7 bases stayed unmatched. As DNA, the CDR3 is TGTGCCAGCAGTTTAGGCCTGGGACAGGGGAGTTACGAGCAGTACTTC. Residues: CASSLGLGQGSYEQYF.

V is TRBV15 and J is TRBJ1-5, with a tentative D call TRBD1 (5 bases). The germline gives CDR1 LNHNV, CDR2 YYDKDF (reference sequence). The CDR3 contains 12 residues. V gave up 4 bases and J gave up 5 bases, with 6 bases separating them. The CDR3 loop reads CATSTGYQPQHF. CDR3 nucleotide sequence: TGTGCCACCAGCACAGGGTATCAGCCCCAGCATTTT.

The chain is built from TRBV7-6 and TRBJ2-7; 7 nucleotides line up with TRBD2. Germline trimming cut 5 bases from V and 9 bases from J; bases unmatched to any gene: 10. The CDR3 sequence is 13 residues long. Germline V CDR1 and CDR2: SGHVS, FNYEAQ. For the CDR3, the DNA is TGTGCCAGCAGCCCGCGGGAGTTGGGCGGGCAGTACTTC. Translating gives CASSPRELGGQYF.

This clonotype showed up many times. This chain links TRBV28 with TRBJ1-1; D call uncertain. CDR1 and CDR2 from the germline V gene are MDHEN and SYDVKM. This CDR3 spans 14 amino acids. V dropped 3 bases and J dropped 0 bases, with 8 bases sitting between them. CDR3 sequence: CASSFTAVNTEAFF. CDR3 in DNA: TGTGCCAGCAGTTTTACGGCGGTGAACACTGAAGCTTTCTTT.